The TCR beta chain described here comes from a study of blood T cell repertoires in COVID-19. Turning to the study itself: Specimens from acute and convalescent COVID-19 originated in the United States, Italy and Spain.

How the authors handled the data: Counts of nucleated cells, estimated from reference gene primer amplification, were obtained. TCRdb keeps only in-frame clones here, not all; method: immunoSEQ multiplex PCR. Clone size and the V and J calls come from that table; the DNA yielded D and trimming. The sample has some 170,000 clones, more than 75% seen once; the top ten hold roughly a sixth. Source material: peripheral blood. This sequence was found in a man aged 60-69 years with active or convalescent COVID-19.

CDR3 nucleotides: TGTGCCAGCAGCTTACAGGTCGGGGGCAATCAGCCCCAGCATTTT. This translates into CASSLQVGGNQPQHF. The chain is built from TRBV7-2 and TRBJ1-5; D uncertain. Germline CDR1 and CDR2: SGHTA and FQGNSA. V was trimmed by 2 bases and J by 2 bases, leaving 10 bases between them. The CDR3 consists of 15 residues.